The following is a T cell receptor beta chain sequence with its context. Its antigen is unidentified. V lost 3 bases and J lost 0, with 14 bases in between. The CDR3 totals 16 residues. Germline V lookup: CDR1 LNHDA, CDR2 SQIVND (reference sequence). The source of the sample is a study of PD-1 blockade in mismatch repair-deficient tumors. Study findings and constraints: Rapid post-treatment expansion, then contraction, generally preceding radiologic response, marked tumor-resident clones.

Assay: immunoSEQ multiplex PCR; the TCRdb copy retains only in-frame clones and omits some. The table records 100,000 to 150,000 clones, around 87% of them present only once. This receptor was obtained from an adult with mismatch repair-deficient cancer. Sequencing was performed on peripheral blood, taken 44 weeks after starting pembrolizumab. This sequence joins TRBV19 and TRBJ1-1; D is ambiguous. CDR3 region: CASSMAGGTMNTEAFF. For the CDR3, the DNA is TGTGCCAGTAGTATGGCGGGCGGTACTATGAACACTGAAGCTTTCTTT. The complete variable domain, with remaining parts taken from reference TRBV19 and TRBJ1-1, reads DGGITQSPKYLFRKEGQNVTLSCEQNLNHDAMYWYRQDPGQGLRLIYYSQIVNDFQKGDIAEGYSVSREKKESFPLTVTSAQKNPTAFYLCASSMAGGTMNTEAFFGQGTRLTVV.